This T cell receptor beta chain emerged from a study of blood T cell repertoires in COVID-19. Study summary: PBMCs, B-cell-depleted T cells, or T cells provided the cDNA or gDNA that made up the material.

This CDR3 is 13 amino acids long. Germline-derived CDR1 and CDR2 are MDHEN and SYDVKM. V lost 6 bases and J lost 6; bases outside the gene matches: 4. TCRdb's table, derived via immunoSEQ multiplex PCR, lists solely in-frame clones and lacks some. This table has approximately 260,000 clones, roughly 91% appearing once. In terms of age and location, participants ranged from roughly 18 to 100 years and lived in under 30 US areas. Two negative PCRs, clearance, or symptom resolution were required of recovered Cohort 3 donors. Sequencing input: PBMCs or T cells enriched from blood (not recorded which). The chain has TRBV28 and TRBJ1-2, with 10 bases that match TRBD1. The sequence came from a woman aged 55-70 years who had recovered from COVID-19. The CDR3 coding sequence is TGTGCCAGCAGCCTGGGACAGGGGAATGGCTACACCTTC. Residues: CASSLGQGNGYTF.